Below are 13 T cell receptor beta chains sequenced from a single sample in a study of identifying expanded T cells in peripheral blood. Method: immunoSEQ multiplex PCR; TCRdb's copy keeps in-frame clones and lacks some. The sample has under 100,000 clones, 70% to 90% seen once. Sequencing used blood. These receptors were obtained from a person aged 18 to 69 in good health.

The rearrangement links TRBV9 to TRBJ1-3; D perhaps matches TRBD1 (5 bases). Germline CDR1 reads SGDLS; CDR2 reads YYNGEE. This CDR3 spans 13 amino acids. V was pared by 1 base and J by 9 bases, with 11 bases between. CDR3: CASSVLGAGTIYF. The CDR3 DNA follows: TGTGCCAGCAGCGTACTAGGGGCGGGCACCATATATTTT.

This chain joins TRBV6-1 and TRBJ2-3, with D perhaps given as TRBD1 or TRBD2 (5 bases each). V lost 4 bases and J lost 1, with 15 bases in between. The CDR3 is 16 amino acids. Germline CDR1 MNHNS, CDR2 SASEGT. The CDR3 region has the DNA TGTGCCAGCAGTGGGGCCTCGGGGCCCCGCACAGATACGCAGTATTTT. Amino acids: CASSGASGPRTDTQYF.

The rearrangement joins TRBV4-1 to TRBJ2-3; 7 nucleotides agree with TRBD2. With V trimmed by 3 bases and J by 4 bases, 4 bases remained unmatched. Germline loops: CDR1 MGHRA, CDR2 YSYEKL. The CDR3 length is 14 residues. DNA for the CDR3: TGCGCCAGCAGCCAGCGGGGGACCCCAGATACGCAGTATTTT. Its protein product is CASSQRGTPDTQYF.

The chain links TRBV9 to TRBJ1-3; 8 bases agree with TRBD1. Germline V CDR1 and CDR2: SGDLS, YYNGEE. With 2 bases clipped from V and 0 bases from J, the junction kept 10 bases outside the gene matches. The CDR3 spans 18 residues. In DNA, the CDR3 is TGTGCCAGCAGCGTCAACCTCGGACAGGGCATCTCTGGAAACACCATATATTTT. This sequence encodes CASSVNLGQGISGNTIYF.

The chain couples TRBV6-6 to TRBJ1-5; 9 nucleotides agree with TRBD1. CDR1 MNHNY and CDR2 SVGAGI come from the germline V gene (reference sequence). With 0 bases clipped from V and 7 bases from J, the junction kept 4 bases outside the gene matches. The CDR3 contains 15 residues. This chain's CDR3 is CASSYSAGTGQPQHF. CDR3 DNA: TGTGCCAGCAGTTACTCGGCGGGGACAGGGCAGCCCCAGCATTTT.

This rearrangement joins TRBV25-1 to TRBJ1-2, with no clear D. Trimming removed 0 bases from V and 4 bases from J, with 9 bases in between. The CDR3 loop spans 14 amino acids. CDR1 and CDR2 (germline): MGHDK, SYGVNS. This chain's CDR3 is CASSEYSTFYGYTF. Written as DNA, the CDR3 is TGTGCCAGCAGTGAATATTCGACCTTCTATGGCTACACCTTC.

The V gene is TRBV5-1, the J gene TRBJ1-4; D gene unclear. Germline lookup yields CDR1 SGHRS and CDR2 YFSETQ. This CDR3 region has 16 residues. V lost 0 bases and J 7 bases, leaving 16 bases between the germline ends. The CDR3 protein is CASSLGIGRGGEKLFF. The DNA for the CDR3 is TGCGCCAGCAGCTTGGGGATCGGGAGAGGAGGTGAAAAACTGTTTTTT.

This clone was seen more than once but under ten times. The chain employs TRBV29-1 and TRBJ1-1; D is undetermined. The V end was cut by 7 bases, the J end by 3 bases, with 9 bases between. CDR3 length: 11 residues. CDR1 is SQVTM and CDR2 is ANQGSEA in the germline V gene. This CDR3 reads CSGCRDTEAFF. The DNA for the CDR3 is TGCAGCGGGTGTAGGGACACTGAAGCTTTCTTT.

The CDR3: CAWSTGNNQPQHF. The CDR3 DNA follows: TGTGCCTGGAGTACCGGGAACAATCAGCCCCAGCATTTT. The V and J genes are TRBV30 and TRBJ1-5; D is uncertain. V was trimmed by 2 bases and J by 3 bases, leaving 8 bases between them. This CDR3 comprises 13 residues. From germline, CDR1 is GTSNPN and CDR2 SVGIG (reference sequence). The variable domain in full, completed from reference TRBV30 and TRBJ1-5, reads SQTIHQWPATLVQPVGSPLSLECTVEGTSNPNLYWYRQAAGRGLQLLFYSVGIGQISSEVPQNLSASRPQDRQFILSSKKLLLSDSGFYLCAWSTGNNQPQHFGDGTRLSIL.

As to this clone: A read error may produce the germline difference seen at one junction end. CDR3 nucleotides: TGTGCCAGCACCACAGGGACCGTCCCGCACTTC. This encodes CASTTGTVPHF. This chain uses TRBV2 with TRBJ2-5, with a possible D match to TRBD1 (6 bases). The germline CDR1 and CDR2 sequences are SNHLY and FYNNEI. This CDR3 spans 11 amino acids.

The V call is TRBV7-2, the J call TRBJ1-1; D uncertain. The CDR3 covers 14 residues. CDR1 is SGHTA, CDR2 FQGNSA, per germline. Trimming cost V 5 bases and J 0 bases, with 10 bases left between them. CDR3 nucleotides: TGTGCCAGCAGCCAAAGAGTCCTGAACACTGAAGCTTTCTTT. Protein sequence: CASSQRVLNTEAFF.

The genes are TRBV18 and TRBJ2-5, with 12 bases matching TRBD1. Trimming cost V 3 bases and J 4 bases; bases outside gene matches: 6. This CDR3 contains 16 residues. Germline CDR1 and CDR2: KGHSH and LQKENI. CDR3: CASSPRDRGLRETQYF. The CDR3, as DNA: TGTGCCAGCTCACCCCGGGACAGGGGGCTGCGAGAGACCCAGTACTTC.

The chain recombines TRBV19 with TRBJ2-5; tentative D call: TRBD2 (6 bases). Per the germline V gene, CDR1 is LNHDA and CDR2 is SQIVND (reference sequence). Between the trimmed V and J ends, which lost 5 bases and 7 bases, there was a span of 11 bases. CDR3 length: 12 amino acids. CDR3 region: CASSPRRGTQYF. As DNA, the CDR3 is TGTGCCAGTAGTCCCCGGCGGGGGACCCAGTACTTC. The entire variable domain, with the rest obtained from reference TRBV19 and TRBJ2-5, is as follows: DGGITQSPKYLFRKEGQNVTLSCEQNLNHDAMYWYRQDPGQGLRLIYYSQIVNDFQKGDIAEGYSVSREKKESFPLTVTSAQKNPTAFYLCASSPRRGTQYFGPGTRLLVL.